The clone carrying this TCR beta chain has at least ten counts. This entry is derived from a study of naive and memory T cell subsets. The CDR3 covers 14 residues. The germline V gene encodes CDR1 DFQATT and CDR2 SNEGSKA (reference sequence). The J segment lost 8 bases and the V segment lost 1 base, leaving 5 bases of the junction unmatched. The library had UMIs added by 3' ligation of an oligonucleotide to TCR cDNA. Cells were not sorted; total RNA input targeted about 1 to 1000 ng. Ligated cDNA underwent four rounds of PCR with nested alpha and beta constant region primers and SP2. TCRdb reprocessed the 5' RACE reads with MiXCR, giving one entry per CDR3 protein. Here the sample spans 57,000 or so distinct CDR3 sequences, under 8.5% being singletons.

The chain joins TRBV20-1 to TRBJ2-1; the match to TRBD2 covers 10 bases. The clonotype originates from a male donor in good health. CDR3 DNA sequence: TGCAGTGCTAGAGGCAGCGGGGGGGTGGATGAGCAGTTCTTC. This codes for CSARGSGGVDEQFF.